This is a list of T cell receptor beta chains from one sample in a study of blood T cells in healthy people across ages. TCRdb itself ran the 5' RACE reads through MiXCR, one entry per CDR3 protein. Here the sample spans hundreds of thousands of distinct CDR3 sequences, under 30% being singletons. The sample taken for sequencing was blood. The receptors come from a woman of 80 years or more in good health. The CDR3 runs from the conserved cysteine through the conserved F or W. Fields, in order: J gene, V gene, D gene, clone size, CDR3 protein, CDR3 DNA. The D gene is left open where the match is weak. A clone size is listed for some rows: how often the clone was seen (once, few, many), or a class if it is expanded.

j_call: TRBJ2-3
v_call: TRBV25-1
d_call: -
clone_size: -
cdr3_aa: CASSESGKEGGTDTQYF
cdr3_nt: TGTGCCAGCAGTGAATCAGGAAAAGAGGGGGGCACAGATACGCAGTATTTT

j_call: TRBJ2-7
v_call: TRBV6-5
d_call: -
clone_size: -
cdr3_aa: CASSYSGQDPYEQYF
cdr3_nt: TGTGCCAGCAGTTACTCCGGCCAGGACCCCTACGAGCAGTACTTC

j_call: TRBJ2-7
v_call: TRBV7-2
d_call: -
clone_size: -
cdr3_aa: CASSLDSSGDHPYEQYF
cdr3_nt: TGTGCCAGCAGCTTAGATTCATCTGGGGACCACCCCTACGAGCAGTACTTC

j_call: TRBJ2-5
v_call: TRBV3-1
d_call: TRBD2
clone_size: many
cdr3_aa: CASSPHPAGYQETQYF
cdr3_nt: TGTGCCAGCAGCCCCCACCCAGCGGGGTACCAAGAGACCCAGTACTTC

j_call: TRBJ2-3
v_call: TRBV11-3
d_call: -
clone_size: many
cdr3_aa: CASSFDGSTDTQYF
cdr3_nt: TGTGCCAGCAGCTTCGACGGTAGCACAGATACGCAGTATTTT

j_call: TRBJ2-1
v_call: TRBV7-9
d_call: -
clone_size: many
cdr3_aa: CASSLETMQQFF
cdr3_nt: TGTGCCAGCAGCTTAGAAACAATGCAGCAGTTCTTC

j_call: TRBJ2-1
v_call: TRBV18
d_call: -
clone_size: -
cdr3_aa: CASSQLLGRDEQFF
cdr3_nt: TGTGCCAGCTCCCAACTCCTGGGCCGCGATGAGCAGTTCTTC

j_call: TRBJ2-3
v_call: TRBV15
d_call: -
clone_size: few
cdr3_aa: CAASRPPEDTQYF
cdr3_nt: TGTGCCGCCAGCAGACCCCCGGAAGATACGCAGTATTTT

j_call: TRBJ2-1
v_call: TRBV5-5
d_call: -
clone_size: many
cdr3_aa: CASSLISRTNEQFF
cdr3_nt: TGTGCCAGCAGCTTGATATCGCGGACCAATGAGCAGTTCTTC

j_call: TRBJ1-4
v_call: TRBV27
d_call: -
clone_size: once
cdr3_aa: CASSWGGTNEKRFF
cdr3_nt: TGTGCCAGCAGTTGGGGCGGAACTAATGAAAAACGGTTTTTT

j_call: TRBJ2-3
v_call: TRBV4-3
d_call: TRBD1
clone_size: -
cdr3_aa: CASSQRQGARTDTQYF
cdr3_nt: TGCGCCAGCAGCCAGAGACAGGGGGCCAGAACAGATACGCAGTATTTT

j_call: TRBJ2-7
v_call: TRBV6-5
d_call: -
clone_size: -
cdr3_aa: CASRYSGTDYEQYF
cdr3_nt: TGTGCCAGCAGGTACTCGGGGACGGACTACGAGCAGTACTTC

j_call: TRBJ2-1
v_call: TRBV20-1
d_call: TRBD2
clone_size: few
cdr3_aa: CSANPRAGGYNEQFF
cdr3_nt: TGCAGTGCTAATCCCCGAGCGGGGGGTTATAATGAGCAGTTCTTC

j_call: TRBJ1-5
v_call: TRBV5-1
d_call: -
clone_size: -
cdr3_aa: CASSPSGDNQPQHF
cdr3_nt: TGTGCCAGCAGCCCGTCAGGGGATAATCAGCCCCAGCATTTT

j_call: TRBJ2-5
v_call: TRBV7-2
d_call: TRBD1
clone_size: many
cdr3_aa: CASSKDRVETQYF
cdr3_nt: TGTGCCAGCAGCAAAGACAGGGTGGAGACCCAGTACTTC

j_call: TRBJ2-3
v_call: TRBV5-1
d_call: TRBD1
clone_size: few
cdr3_aa: CASSLGVTGASDTQYF
cdr3_nt: TGCGCCAGCAGCTTGGGCGTGACAGGGGCCTCAGATACGCAGTATTTT

j_call: TRBJ2-3
v_call: TRBV12-3/TRBV12-4
d_call: -
clone_size: -
cdr3_aa: CASKHRPRADTQYF
cdr3_nt: TGTGCCAGCAAGCACAGACCTAGAGCAGATACGCAGTATTTT